One sample yielded the 3 T cell receptor beta chains listed below, sequenced in a study of blood T cell repertoires in COVID-19. Clones were read by immunoSEQ multiplex PCR, and TCRdb kept only the in-frame ones, dropping some. The repertoire holds around 130,000 clones, with more than 70% as singletons. Sequenced input: peripheral blood. Receptor source: a woman in her thirties who had recovered from COVID-19.

The rearrangement uses TRBV3-1 (or the pseudogene TRBV3-2) and TRBJ2-3; 9 bases are a match to TRBD2. Per germline, CDR1 LGHDT and CDR2 YNNKEL (reference sequence). There are 15 residues in the CDR3. The V gene end was trimmed by 4 bases and the J gene end by 4 bases; junction bases not matched to a gene: 6. The CDR3 sequence: CASSPQGTSPDTQYF. The CDR3 nucleotides are TGTGCCAGCAGCCCTCAGGGGACTAGCCCAGATACGCAGTATTTT.

The chain is built from TRBV6-1 and TRBJ2-7; 9 bases map to TRBD1. Losses at the gene ends were 4 bases for V and 5 bases for J; bases not matched to a gene: 15. CDR3 length: 17 residues. Germline CDR1 reads MNHNS; CDR2 reads SASEGT. Here the CDR3 reads CASSVAFGDREYDEQYF. The DNA for the CDR3 is TGTGCCAGCAGTGTGGCTTTCGGGGACAGGGAGTATGACGAGCAGTACTTC.

This chain joins TRBV11-2 and TRBJ2-1; a possible D gene is TRBD2 (5 bases). With 3 bases removed from V and 9 bases from J, the gap between germline ends came to 9 bases. CDR1 is SGHAT, CDR2 FQNNGV, per germline. The CDR3 loop spans 12 amino acids. The CDR3 protein is CASSLSRGEQFF. The CDR3 bases are TGTGCCAGCAGCTTGTCTCGGGGTGAGCAGTTCTTC.